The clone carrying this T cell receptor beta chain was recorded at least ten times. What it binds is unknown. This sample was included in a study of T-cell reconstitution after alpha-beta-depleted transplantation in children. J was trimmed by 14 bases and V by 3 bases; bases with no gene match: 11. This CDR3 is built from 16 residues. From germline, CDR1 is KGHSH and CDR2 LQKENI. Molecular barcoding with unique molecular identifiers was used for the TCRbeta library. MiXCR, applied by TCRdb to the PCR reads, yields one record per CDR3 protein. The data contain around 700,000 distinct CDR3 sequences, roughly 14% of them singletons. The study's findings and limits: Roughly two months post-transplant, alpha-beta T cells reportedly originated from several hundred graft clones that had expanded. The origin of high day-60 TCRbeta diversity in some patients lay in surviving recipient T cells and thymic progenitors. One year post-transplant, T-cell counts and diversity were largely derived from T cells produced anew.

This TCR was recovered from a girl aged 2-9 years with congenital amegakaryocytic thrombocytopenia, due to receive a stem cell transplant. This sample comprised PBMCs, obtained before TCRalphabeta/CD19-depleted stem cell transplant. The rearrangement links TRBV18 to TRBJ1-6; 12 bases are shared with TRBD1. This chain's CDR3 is CASSPQGQGALRALHF. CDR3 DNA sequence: TGTGCCAGCTCACCGCAGGGACAGGGGGCTTTGAGGGCCCTCCACTTT.